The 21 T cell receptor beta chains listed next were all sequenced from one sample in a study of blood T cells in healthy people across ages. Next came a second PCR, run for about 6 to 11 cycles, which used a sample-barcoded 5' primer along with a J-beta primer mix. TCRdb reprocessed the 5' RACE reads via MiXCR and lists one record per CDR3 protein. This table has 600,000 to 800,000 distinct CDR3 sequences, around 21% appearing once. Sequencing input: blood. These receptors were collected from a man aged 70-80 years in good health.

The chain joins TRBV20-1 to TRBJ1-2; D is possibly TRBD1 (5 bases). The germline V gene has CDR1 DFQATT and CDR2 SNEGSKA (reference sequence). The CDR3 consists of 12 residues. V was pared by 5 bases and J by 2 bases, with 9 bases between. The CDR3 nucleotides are TGCAGTGCTTCGGGACGGAACTATGGCTACACCTTC. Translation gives CSASGRNYGYTF.

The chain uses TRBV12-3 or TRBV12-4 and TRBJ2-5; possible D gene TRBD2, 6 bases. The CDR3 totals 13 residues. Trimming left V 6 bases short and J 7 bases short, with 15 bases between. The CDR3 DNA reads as TGTGCCAGCAGAGTTAGCGGAGCTGGGACCCAGTACTTC. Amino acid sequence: CASRVSGAGTQYF.

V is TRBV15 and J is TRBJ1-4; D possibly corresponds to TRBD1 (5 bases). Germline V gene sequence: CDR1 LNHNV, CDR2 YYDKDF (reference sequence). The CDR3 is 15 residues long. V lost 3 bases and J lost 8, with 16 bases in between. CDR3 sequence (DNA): TGTGCCACCAGCAGCACCAGGGTTTCTCGAGAAAAACTGTTTTTT. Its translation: CATSSTRVSREKLFF.

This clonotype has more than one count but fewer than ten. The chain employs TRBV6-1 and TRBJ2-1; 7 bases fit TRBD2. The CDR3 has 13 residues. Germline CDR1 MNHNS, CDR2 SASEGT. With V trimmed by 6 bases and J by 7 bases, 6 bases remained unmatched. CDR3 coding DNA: TGTGCCAGCAGACTAGCGTCCCAGAATGAGCAGTTCTTC. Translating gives CASRLASQNEQFF.

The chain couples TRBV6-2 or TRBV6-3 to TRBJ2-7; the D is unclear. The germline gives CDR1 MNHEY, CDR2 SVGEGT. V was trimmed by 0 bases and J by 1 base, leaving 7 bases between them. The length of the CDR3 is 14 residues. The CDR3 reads CASSYSWESYEQYF. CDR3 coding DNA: TGTGCCAGCAGTTACTCTTGGGAATCCTACGAGCAGTACTTC.

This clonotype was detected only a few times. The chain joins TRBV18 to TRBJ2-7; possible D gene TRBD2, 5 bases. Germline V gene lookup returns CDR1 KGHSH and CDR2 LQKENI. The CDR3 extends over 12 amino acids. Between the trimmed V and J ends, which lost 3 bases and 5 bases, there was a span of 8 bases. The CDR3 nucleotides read TGTGCCAGCTCACCCGGGGTCCACGAGCAGTACTTC. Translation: CASSPGVHEQYF.

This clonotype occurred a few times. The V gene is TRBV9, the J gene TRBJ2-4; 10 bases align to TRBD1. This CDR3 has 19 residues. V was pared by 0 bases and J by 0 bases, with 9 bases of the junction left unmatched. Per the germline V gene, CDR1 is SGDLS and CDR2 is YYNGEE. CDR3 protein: CASSVGAGQGRLAKNIQYF. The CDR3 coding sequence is TGTGCCAGCAGCGTAGGGGCGGGACAGGGGAGACTAGCCAAAAACATTCAGTACTTC.

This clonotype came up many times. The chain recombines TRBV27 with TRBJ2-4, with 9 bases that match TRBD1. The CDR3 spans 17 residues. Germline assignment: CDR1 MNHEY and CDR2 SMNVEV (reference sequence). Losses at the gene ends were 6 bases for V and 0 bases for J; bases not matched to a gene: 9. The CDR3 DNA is TGTGCCAGCAGCAAACAGGGGGCAGGCAAAGCCAAAAACATTCAGTACTTC. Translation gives CASSKQGAGKAKNIQYF.

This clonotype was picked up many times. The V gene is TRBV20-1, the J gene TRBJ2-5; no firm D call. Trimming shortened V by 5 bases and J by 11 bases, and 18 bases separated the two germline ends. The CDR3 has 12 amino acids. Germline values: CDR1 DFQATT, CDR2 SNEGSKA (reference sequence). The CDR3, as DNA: TGCAGTGCTGCTATAGTACTCTCGGAGCAGTACTTC. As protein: CSAAIVLSEQYF.

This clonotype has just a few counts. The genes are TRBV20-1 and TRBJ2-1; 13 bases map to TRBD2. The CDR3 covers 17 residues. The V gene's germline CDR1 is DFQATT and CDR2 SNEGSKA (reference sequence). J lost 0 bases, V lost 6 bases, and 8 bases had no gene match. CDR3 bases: TGCAGTGCAACCCGGACTAGCGGGAGAAGCTCCTACAATGAGCAGTTCTTC. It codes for CSATRTSGRSSYNEQFF.

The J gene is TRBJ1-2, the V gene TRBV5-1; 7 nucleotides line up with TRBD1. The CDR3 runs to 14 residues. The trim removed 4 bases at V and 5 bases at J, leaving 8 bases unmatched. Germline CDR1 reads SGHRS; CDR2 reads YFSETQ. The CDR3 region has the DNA TGCGCCAGCAGCATGGGACAGACTTTTTATGGCTACACCTTC. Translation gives CASSMGQTFYGYTF.

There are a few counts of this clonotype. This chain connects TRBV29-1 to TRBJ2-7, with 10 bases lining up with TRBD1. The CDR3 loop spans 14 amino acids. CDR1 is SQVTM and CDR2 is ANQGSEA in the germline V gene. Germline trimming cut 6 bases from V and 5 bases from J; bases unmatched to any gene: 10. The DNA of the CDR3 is TGCAGCGTGGTCGGACAGGGGGTTTTCGACGAGCAGTACTTC. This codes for CSVVGQGVFDEQYF.

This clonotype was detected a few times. The CDR3 DNA follows: TGTGCCAGCAGAGCGAGCGGTGCCTCCTACGAGCAGTACTTC. Encoded protein: CASRASGASYEQYF. The genes are TRBV6-2 or TRBV6-3 and TRBJ2-5; D possibly corresponds to TRBD2 (5 bases). The last part of the DNA fits TRBJ2-7 better; the J call may be wrong. CDR1 is MNHEY, CDR2 SVGEGT, per germline. This CDR3 spans 14 amino acids.

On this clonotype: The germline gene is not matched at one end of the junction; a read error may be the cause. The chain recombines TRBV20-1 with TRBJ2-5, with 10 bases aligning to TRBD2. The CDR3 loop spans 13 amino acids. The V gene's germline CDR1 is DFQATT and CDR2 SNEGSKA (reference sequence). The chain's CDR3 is CSARGPGLALKFF. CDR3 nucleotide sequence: TGCAGTGCTAGAGGCCCGGGACTAGCGCTTAAGTTCTTC.

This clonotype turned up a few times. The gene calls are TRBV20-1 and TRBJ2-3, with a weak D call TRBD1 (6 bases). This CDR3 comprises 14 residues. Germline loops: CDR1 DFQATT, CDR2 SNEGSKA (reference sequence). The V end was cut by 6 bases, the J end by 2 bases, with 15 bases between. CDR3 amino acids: CSAIKVGHTDTQYF. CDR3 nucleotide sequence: TGCAGTGCCATAAAGGTGGGACACACAGATACGCAGTATTTT.

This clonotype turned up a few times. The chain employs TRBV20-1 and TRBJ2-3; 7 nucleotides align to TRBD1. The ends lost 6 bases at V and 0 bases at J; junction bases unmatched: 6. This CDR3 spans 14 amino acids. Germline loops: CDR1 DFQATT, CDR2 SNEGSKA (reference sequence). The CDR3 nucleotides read TGCAGTGCACCTCCAGGGGGAAGCACAGATACGCAGTATTTT. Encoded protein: CSAPPGGSTDTQYF.

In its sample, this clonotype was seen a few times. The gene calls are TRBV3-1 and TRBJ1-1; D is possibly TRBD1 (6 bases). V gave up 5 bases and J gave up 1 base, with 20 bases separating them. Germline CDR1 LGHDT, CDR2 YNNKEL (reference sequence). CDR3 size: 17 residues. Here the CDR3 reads CASSTSRLGGRNTEAFF. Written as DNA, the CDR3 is TGTGCCAGCAGCACCAGTCGTTTGGGGGGCCGGAACACTGAAGCTTTCTTT.

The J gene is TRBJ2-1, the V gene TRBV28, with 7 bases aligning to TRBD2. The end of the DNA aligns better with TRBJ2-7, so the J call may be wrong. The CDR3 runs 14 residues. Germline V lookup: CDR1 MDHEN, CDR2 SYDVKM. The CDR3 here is CASSPWGGSYEQYF. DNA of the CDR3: TGTGCCAGCAGTCCCTGGGGCGGGAGTTACGAGCAGTACTTC.

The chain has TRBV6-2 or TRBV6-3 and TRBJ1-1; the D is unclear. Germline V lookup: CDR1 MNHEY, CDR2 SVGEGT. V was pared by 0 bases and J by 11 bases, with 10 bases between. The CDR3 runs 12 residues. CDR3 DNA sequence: TGTGCCAGCAGTTACTCGACCGGCAGTGCTTTCTTT. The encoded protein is CASSYSTGSAFF.

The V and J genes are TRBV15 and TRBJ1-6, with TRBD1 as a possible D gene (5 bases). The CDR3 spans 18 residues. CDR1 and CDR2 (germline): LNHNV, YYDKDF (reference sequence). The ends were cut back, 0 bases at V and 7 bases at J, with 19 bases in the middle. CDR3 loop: CATSRDLQGWGRNSPLHF. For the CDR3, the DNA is TGTGCCACCAGCAGAGATCTCCAGGGCTGGGGAAGGAATTCACCCCTCCACTTT.

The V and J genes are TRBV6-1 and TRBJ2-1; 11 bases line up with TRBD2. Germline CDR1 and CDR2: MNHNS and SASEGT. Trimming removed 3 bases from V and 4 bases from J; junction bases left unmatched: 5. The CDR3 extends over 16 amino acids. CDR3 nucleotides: TGTGCCAGCAGTGATCCCGGGACTAGCGGATACAATGAGCAGTTCTTC. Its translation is CASSDPGTSGYNEQFF.